A selection of T cell receptor beta chains follows, all from one sample in a study of beta chain features in type 1 diabetes. Sequencing was performed with immunoSEQ multiplex PCR; in TCRdb, only in-frame clones are kept and a portion is missing. The data show under 150,000 clones, 7.5% to 9.5% seen once. Sequencing was carried out using central memory CD4+ T cells from blood. These receptors originate from a man aged 25 to 40 with type 1 diabetes. Each CDR3 is given with its conserved first and last residue. A D gene is named only where the DNA matches it firmly. Not every row has a clone size; where given, it reads once, few, many or a size class.

J gene | D gene | clone size | V gene | CDR3 DNA | CDR3 protein
TRBJ2-3 | . | . | TRBV11-2 | TGTGCCAGCAGCCCGATTGCTGCCCGAGGCACAGATACGCAGTATTTT | CASSPIAARGTDTQYF
TRBJ2-5 | TRBD2 | . | TRBV7-8 | TGTGCCAGCAGCCCATCTAGCGGGGAAGAGACCCAGTACTTC | CASSPSSGEETQYF
TRBJ1-2 | . | few | TRBV9 | . | CASSVAEGSGGNTF
TRBJ1-2 | . | few | TRBV6-6 | TGTGCCAGCAGTCAACTTCCTAACTATGGCTACACCTTC | CASSQLPNYGYTF
TRBJ1-1 | TRBD1 | . | TRBV2 | TGTGCCAGCAGGGGACAGACGAACACTGAAGCTTTCTTT | CASRGQTNTEAFF
TRBJ2-5 | . | . | TRBV7-6 | TGTGCCAGCAGCTTAGACAGGTTGGGGACCCAGTACTTC | CASSLDRLGTQYF
TRBJ2-5 | . | . | TRBV7-2 | TGTGCCAGCAGCCTTAGCTATCTAGGACAAGAGACCCAGTACTTC | CASSLSYLGQETQYF
TRBJ2-5 | TRBD2 | . | TRBV2 | TGTGCCAGCAGTCTAGGGACTACCAACCAAGAGACCCAGTACTTC | CASSLGTTNQETQYF
TRBJ2-2 | . | few | TRBV9 | TGTGCCAGCAGCCCTAGCTGGGGGGTGGAGCTGTTTTTT | CASSPSWGVELFF
TRBJ1-4 | TRBD1 | few | TRBV10-3 | TGTGCCATCAGTGAAGGGACAGGGAAGGAAAAACTGTTTTTT | CAISEGTGKEKLFF
TRBJ1-2 | . | . | TRBV28 | TGTGCCAGCAGTCCCTACAACTATGGCTACACCTTC | CASSPYNYGYTF
TRBJ1-6 | . | . | TRBV5-1 | TGCGCCAGAGGTTGGGCCAATTCACCCCTCCACTTT | CARGWANSPLHF
TRBJ2-2 | . | few | TRBV2 | TGTGCCAGCAGTGCTCTGGGGGGGCGCGTCGGGGAGCTGTTTTTT | CASSALGGRVGELFF
TRBJ1-2 | TRBD1 | . | TRBV27 | TGTGCCAGCCAAAGGACAGGGGGGGCGGGAGGCTACACCTTC | CASQRTGGAGGYTF
TRBJ2-3 | TRBD1 | . | TRBV29-1 | TGCAGCGTTGAAGATGGCTTGGGACAGGGCACAGATACGCAGTATTTT | CSVEDGLGQGTDTQYF
TRBJ1-4 | . | . | TRBV10-3 | TGTGCCATCAGTGATACCGGACGGGAAACTAATGAAAAACTGTTTTTT | CAISDTGRETNEKLFF
TRBJ2-7 | TRBD1 | few | TRBV6-5 | TGTGCCAGCAGATCACCCACAGGGGTGAGAGAGCAGTACTTC | CASRSPTGVREQYF
TRBJ1-6 | . | . | TRBV2 | TGTGCCAGCAGTGAGGGCCGGGGTTATTCACCCCTCCACTTT | CASSEGRGYSPLHF
TRBJ2-7 | TRBD1 | few | TRBV23-1 | TGCGCCAGCAGTCAATCGATGGGACAGGGGGCGCAGGTCTCCTACGAGCAGTACTTC | CASSQSMGQGAQVSYEQYF
TRBJ2-7 | TRBD1 | . | TRBV5-1 | TGCGCCAGCAGCTTGCAGGGGGTCGGGCAGCAGTACTTC | CASSLQGVGQQYF
TRBJ2-1 | TRBD2 | . | TRBV11-2 | TGTGCCAGCAGCCAAGGACTAGCTTACAATGAGCAGTTCTTC | CASSQGLAYNEQFF
TRBJ2-7 | TRBD2 | . | TRBV6-5 | TGTGCCAGCAGCCGAACGGGACTAGCGGCCCACGAGCAGTACTTC | CASSRTGLAAHEQYF
TRBJ1-1 | . | . | TRBV6-5 | TGTGCCAGCAGTTCACCTCGGGGGAACACTGAAGCTTTCTTT | CASSSPRGNTEAFF
TRBJ2-5 | . | many | TRBV25-1 | TGTGCCAGCAGTGTTCAGGGGGAGACCCAGTACTTC | CASSVQGETQYF
TRBJ1-1 | . | few | TRBV5-1 | TGCGCCAGCAGCTTAGAGAGGGTTGGGAACACTGAAGCTTTCTTT | CASSLERVGNTEAFF
TRBJ2-3 | TRBD1 | . | TRBV7-8 | TGTGCCAGCAGCCCGAGAGGGGGCTCGGAGATTATATCGCAGTATTTT | CASSPRGGSEIISQYF